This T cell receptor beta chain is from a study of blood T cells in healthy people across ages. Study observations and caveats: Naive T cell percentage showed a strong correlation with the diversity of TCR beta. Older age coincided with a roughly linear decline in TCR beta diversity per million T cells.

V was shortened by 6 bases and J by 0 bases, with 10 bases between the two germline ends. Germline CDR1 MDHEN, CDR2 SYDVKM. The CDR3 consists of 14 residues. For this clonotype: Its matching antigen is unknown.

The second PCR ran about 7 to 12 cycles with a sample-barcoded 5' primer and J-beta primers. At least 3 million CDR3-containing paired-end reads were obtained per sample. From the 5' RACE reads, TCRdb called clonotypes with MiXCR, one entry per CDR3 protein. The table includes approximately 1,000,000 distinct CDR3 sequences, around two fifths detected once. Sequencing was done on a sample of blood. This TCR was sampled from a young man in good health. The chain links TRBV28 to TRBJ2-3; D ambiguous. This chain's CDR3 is CASRWELSTDTQYF. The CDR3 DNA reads TGTGCCAGCAGATGGGAACTCAGCACAGATACGCAGTATTTT.